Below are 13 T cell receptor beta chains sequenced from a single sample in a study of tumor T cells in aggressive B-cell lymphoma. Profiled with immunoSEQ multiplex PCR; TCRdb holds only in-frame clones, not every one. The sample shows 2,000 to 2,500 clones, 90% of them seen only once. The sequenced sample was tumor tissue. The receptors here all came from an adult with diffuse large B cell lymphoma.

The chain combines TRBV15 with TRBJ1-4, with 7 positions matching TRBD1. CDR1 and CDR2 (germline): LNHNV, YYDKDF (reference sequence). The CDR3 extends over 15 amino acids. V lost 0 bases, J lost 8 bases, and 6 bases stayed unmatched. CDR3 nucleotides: TGTGCCACCAGCAGAGAGGGGGACAGTGGGGAAAAACTGTTTTTT. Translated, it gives CATSREGDSGEKLFF.

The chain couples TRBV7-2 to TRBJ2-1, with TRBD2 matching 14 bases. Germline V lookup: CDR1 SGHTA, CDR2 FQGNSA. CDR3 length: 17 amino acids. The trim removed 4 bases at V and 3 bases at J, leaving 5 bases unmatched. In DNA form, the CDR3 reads TGTGCCAGCAGCTCGGGACTAGCGGGAGTTCTCTACAATGAGCAGTTCTTC. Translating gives CASSSGLAGVLYNEQFF.

The CDR3 loop is CASLRGTEAFF. For the CDR3, the DNA is TGTGCCAGCCTTCGAGGCACTGAAGCTTTCTTT. The chain is built from TRBV27 and TRBJ1-1; D ambiguous. The CDR3 contains 11 residues. Germline values: CDR1 MNHEY, CDR2 SMNVEV (reference sequence). The V gene lost 8 bases and the J gene lost 4 bases, with 8 bases spanning the gap.

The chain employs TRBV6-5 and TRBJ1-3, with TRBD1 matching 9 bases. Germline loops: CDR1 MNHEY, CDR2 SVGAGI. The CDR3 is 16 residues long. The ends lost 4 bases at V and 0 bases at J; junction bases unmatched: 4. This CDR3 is CASSLTDRGSGNTIYF. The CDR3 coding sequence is TGTGCCAGCAGTTTGACGGACAGGGGCTCTGGAAACACCATATATTTT.

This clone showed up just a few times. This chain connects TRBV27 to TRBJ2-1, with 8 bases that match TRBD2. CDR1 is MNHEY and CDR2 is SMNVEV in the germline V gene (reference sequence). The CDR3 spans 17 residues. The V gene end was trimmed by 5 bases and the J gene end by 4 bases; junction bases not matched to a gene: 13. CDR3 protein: CASSPWTSRGVYNEQFF. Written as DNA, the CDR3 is TGTGCCAGCAGTCCCTGGACTAGCCGGGGGGTGTACAATGAGCAGTTCTTC.

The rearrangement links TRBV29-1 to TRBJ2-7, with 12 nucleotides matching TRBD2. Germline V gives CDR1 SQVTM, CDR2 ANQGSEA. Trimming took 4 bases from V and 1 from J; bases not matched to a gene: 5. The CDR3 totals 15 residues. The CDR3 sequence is CSVGPSGRASYEQYF. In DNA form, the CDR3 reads TGCAGCGTTGGGCCTAGCGGGAGGGCGTCCTACGAGCAGTACTTC.

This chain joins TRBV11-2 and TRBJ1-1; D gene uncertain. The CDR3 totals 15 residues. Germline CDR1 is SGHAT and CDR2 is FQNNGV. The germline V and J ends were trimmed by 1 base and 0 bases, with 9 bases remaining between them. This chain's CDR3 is CASSLAPNLNTEAFF. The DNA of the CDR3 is TGTGCCAGCAGCTTAGCCCCAAATTTGAACACTGAAGCTTTCTTT.

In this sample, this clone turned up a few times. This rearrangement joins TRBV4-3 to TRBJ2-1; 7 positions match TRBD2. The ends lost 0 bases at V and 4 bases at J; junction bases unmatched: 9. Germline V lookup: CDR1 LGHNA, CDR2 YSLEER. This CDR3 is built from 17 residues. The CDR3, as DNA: TGCGCCAGCAGCCAAGATGTTAGGAGCGGGGCATACAATGAGCAGTTCTTC. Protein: CASSQDVRSGAYNEQFF.

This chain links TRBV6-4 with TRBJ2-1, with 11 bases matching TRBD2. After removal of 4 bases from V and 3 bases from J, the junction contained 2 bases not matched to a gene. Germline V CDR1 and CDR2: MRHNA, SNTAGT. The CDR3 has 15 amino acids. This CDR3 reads CASSAGTSGYNEQFF. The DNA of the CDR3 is TGTGCCAGCAGTGCCGGGACTAGCGGCTACAATGAGCAGTTCTTC.

CDR3 protein: CSVVLGQSAFF. CDR3 nucleotides: TGCAGCGTTGTCCTAGGACAGTCAGCTTTCTTT. The chain employs TRBV29-1 and TRBJ1-1; the D gene is possibly TRBD1 (6 bases). Trimming shortened V by 4 bases and J by 10 bases, and 13 bases separated the two germline ends. The germline gives CDR1 SQVTM, CDR2 ANQGSEA. This CDR3 is 11 amino acids long.

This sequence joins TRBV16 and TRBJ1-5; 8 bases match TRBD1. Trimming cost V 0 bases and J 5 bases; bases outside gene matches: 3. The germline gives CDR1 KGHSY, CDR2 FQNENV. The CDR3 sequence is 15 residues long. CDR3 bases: TGTGCCAGCAGCCAATCCGGACAGGGCCATCAGCCCCAGCATTTT. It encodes CASSQSGQGHQPQHF. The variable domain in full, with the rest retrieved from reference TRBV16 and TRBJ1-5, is GEEVAQTPKHLVRGEGQKAKLYCAPIKGHSYVFWYQQVLKNEFKFLISFQNENVFDETGMPKERFSAKCLPNSPCSLEIQATKLEDSAVYFCASSQSGQGHQPQHFGDGTRLSIL.

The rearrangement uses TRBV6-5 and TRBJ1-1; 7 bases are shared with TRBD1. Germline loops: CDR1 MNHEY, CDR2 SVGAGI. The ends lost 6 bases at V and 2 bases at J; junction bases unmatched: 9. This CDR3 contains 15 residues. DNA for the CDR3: TGTGCCAGCAGCCGAGGGGACAGCCTCAACACTGAAGCTTTCTTT. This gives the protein CASSRGDSLNTEAFF.

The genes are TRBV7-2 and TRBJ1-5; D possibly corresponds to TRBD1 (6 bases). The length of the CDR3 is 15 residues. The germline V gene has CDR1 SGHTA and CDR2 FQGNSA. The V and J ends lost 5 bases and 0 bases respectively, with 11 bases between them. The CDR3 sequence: CASSRQVYSNQPQHF. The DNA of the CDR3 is TGTGCCAGCAGCCGACAGGTATATAGCAATCAGCCCCAGCATTTT.